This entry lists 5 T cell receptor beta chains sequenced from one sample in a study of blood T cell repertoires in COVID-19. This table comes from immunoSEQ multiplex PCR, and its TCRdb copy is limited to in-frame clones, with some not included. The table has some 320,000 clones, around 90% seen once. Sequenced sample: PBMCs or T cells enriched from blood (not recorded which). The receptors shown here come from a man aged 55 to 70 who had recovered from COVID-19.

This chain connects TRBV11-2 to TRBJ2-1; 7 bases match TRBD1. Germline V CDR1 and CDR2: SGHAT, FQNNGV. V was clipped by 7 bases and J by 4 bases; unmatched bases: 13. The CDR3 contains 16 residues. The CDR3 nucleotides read TGTGCCAGCAAACCCCTTGCGACAGGGATGTACAATGAGCAGTTCTTC. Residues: CASKPLATGMYNEQFF.

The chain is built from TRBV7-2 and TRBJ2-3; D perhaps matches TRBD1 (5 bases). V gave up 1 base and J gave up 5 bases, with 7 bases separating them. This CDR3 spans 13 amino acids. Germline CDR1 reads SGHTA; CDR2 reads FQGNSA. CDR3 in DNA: TGTGCCAGCAGCTTAGATAGGGGAGATACGCAGTATTTT. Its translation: CASSLDRGDTQYF.

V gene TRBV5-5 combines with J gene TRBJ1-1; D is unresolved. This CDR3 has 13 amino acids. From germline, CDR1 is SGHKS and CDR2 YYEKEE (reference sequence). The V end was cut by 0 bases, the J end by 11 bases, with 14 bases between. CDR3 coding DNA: TGTGCCAGCAGCTTGGTTGATTCCGGGTCGGCTTTCTTT. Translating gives CASSLVDSGSAFF. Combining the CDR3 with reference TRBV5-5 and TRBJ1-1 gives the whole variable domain DAGVTQSPTHLIKTRGQQVTLRCSPISGHKSVSWYQQVLGQGPQFIFQYYEKEERGRGNFPDRFSARQFPNYSSELNVNALLLGDSALYLCASSLVDSGSAFFGQGTRLTVV.

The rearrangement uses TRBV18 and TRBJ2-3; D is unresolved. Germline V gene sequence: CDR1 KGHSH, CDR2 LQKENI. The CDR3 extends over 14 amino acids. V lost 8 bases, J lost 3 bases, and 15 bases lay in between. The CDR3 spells CASLAGTRTDTQYF. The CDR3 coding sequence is TGTGCCAGCCTGGCAGGCACGCGTACAGATACGCAGTATTTT.

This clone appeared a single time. CDR3 in amino acids: CASSWRRILDEQYF. DNA for the CDR3: TGTGCCAGCAGCTGGCGCAGGATCCTCGACGAGCAGTACTTC. The chain combines TRBV21-1 with TRBJ2-7; no check of the table's D call, TRBD1, against the DNA was made. TRBV21-1 is noted as a pseudogene. The length of the CDR3 is 14 residues.